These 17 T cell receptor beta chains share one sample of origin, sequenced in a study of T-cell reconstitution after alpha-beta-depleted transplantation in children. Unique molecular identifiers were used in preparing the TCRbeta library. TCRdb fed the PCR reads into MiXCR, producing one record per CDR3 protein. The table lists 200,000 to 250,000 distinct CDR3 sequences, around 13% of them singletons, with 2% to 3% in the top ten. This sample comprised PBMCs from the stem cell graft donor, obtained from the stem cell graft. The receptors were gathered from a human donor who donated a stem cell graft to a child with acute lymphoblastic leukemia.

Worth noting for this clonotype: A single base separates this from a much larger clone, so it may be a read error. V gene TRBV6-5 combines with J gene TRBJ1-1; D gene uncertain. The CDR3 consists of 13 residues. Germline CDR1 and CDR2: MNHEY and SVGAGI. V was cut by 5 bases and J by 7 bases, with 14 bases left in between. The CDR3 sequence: CASSHGPGSEAFF. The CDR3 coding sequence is TGTGCCAGCAGTCACGGACCCGGGAGTGAAGCTTTCTTT.

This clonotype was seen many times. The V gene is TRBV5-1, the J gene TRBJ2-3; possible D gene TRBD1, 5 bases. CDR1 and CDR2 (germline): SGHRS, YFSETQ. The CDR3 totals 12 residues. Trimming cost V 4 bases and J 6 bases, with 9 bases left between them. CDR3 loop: CASSRQQDTQYF. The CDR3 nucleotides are TGCGCCAGCAGCCGACAGCAGGATACGCAGTATTTT.

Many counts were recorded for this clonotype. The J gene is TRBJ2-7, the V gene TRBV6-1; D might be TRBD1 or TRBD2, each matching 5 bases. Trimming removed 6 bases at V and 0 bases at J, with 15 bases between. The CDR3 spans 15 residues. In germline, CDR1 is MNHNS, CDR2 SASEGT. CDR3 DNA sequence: TGTGCCAGCAGGGGGGTCTCGCCCTTCTCCTACGAGCAGTACTTC. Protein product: CASRGVSPFSYEQYF.

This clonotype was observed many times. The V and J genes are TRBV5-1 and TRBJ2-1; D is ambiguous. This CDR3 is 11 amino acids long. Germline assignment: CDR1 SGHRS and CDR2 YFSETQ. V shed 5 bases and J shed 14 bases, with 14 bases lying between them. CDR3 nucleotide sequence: TGCGCCAGCAGTCCTGGACGCGAGGAGTTCTTC. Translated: CASSPGREEFF.

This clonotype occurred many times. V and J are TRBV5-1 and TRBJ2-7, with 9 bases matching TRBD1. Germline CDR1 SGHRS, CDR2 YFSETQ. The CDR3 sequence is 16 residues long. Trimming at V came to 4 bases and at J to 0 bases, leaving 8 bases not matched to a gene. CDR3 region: CASSLGTGRASYEQYF. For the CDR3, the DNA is TGCGCCAGCAGCCTCGGGACAGGGCGGGCCTCCTACGAGCAGTACTTC.

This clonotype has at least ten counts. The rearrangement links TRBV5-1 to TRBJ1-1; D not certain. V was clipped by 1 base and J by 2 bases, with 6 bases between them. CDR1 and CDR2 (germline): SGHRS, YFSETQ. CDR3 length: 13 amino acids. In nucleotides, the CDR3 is TGCGCCAGCAGCTTGACTACCAACACTGAAGCTTTCTTT. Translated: CASSLTTNTEAFF.

The CDR3 bases are TGCAGCGTTCTCCCGGCGGACAGGCTCTACTTC. Residues: CSVLPADRLYF. The V and J genes are TRBV29-1 and TRBJ2-5; 7 bases map to TRBD1. Germline V lookup: CDR1 SQVTM, CDR2 ANQGSEA. The CDR3 is made up of 11 amino acids. Unmatched junction bases numbered 11, after V lost 5 bases and J lost 14 bases.

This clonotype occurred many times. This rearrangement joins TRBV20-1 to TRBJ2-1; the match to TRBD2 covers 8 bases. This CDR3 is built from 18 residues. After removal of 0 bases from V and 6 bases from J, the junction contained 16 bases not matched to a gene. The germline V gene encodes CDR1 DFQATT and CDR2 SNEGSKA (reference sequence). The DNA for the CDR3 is TGCAGTGCTAGAGATGAATCGGAAGCTAGCGGGTCTCTCAATGAGCAGTTCTTC. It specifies CSARDESEASGSLNEQFF.

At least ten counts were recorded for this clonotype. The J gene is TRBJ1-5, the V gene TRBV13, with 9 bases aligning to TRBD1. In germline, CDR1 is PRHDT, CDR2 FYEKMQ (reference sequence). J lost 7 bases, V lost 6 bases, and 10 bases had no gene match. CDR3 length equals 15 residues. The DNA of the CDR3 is TGTGCCAGCAGTTACAGGGGGCGCGGGGAGCAGCCCCAGCATTTT. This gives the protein CASSYRGRGEQPQHF.

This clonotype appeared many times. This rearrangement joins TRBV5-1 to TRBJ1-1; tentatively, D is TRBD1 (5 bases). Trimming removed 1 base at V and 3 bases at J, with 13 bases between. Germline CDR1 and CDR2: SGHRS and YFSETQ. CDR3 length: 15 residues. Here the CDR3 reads CASSLPGGGDTEAFF. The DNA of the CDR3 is TGCGCCAGCAGCTTGCCCGGGGGTGGGGACACTGAAGCTTTCTTT. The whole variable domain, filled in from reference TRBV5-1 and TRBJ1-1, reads KAGVTQTPRYLIKTRGQQVTLSCSPISGHRSVSWYQQTPGQGLQFLFEYFSETQRNKGNFPGRFSGRQFSNSRSEMNVSTLELGDSALYLCASSLPGGGDTEAFFGQGTRLTVV.

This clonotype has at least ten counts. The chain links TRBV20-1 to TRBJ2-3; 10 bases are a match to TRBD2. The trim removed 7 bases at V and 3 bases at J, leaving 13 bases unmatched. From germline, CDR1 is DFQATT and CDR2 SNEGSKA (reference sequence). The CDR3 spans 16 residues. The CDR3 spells CSVIVSGGAGTDTQYF. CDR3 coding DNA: TGCAGTGTCATCGTCAGCGGGGGGGCCGGGACAGATACGCAGTATTTT.

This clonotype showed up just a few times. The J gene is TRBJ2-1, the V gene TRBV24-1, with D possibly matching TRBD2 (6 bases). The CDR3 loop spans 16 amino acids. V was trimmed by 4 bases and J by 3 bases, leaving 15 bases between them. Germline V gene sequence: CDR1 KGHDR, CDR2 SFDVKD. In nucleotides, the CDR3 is TGTGCCACCAGTGACATCTACGGGGGAGACTACAATGAGCAGTTCTTC. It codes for CATSDIYGGDYNEQFF.

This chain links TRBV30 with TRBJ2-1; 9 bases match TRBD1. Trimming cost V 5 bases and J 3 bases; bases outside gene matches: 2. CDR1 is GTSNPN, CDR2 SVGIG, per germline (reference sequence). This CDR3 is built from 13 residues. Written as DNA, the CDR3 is TGTGCCTGGGCGGGACAGGGCTACAATGAGCAGTTCTTC. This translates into CAWAGQGYNEQFF.

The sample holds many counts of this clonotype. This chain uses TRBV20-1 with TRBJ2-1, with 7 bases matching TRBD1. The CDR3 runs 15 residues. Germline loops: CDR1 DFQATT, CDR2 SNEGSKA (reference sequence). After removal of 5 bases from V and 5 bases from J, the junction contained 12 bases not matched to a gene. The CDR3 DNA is TGCAGTGCTGTATCGCGACAGGGTCTCCACAATGAGCAGTTCTTC. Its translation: CSAVSRQGLHNEQFF.

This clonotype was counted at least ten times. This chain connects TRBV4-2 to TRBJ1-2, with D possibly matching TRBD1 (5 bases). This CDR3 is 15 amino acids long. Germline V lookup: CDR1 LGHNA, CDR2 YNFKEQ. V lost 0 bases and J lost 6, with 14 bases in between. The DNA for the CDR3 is TGTGCCAGCAGCCAAGACAGGGTTTCGACTAATGGCTACACCTTC. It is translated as CASSQDRVSTNGYTF.

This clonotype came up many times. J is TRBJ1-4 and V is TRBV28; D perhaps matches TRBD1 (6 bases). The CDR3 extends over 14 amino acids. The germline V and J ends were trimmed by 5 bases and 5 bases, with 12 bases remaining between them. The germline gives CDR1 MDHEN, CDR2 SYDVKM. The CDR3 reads CASSPGTPNEKLFF. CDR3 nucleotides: TGTGCCAGCAGTCCCGGGACACCCAATGAAAAACTGTTTTTT.

The CDR3 DNA is TGTGCCAGCGGTGCCCGGGGGCTTTCGGACACTGAAGCTTTCTTT. Amino acids: CASGARGLSDTEAFF. The chain carries TRBV19 and TRBJ1-1, with D possibly TRBD1 on 6 matching bases. V was pared by 9 bases and J by 3 bases, with 20 bases between. Germline V gene sequence: CDR1 LNHDA, CDR2 SQIVND (reference sequence). CDR3 length equals 15 residues.